The 15 T cell receptor beta chains reported below all come from one sample, sequenced in a study of blood T cell repertoires in COVID-19. The repertoire was sequenced with immunoSEQ multiplex PCR; TCRdb's copy has only in-frame clones and lacks some. The sample gives roughly 140,000 clones, about 86% of which show up once; approximately 8.2% is in the top ten. The specimen was peripheral blood. Receptors originate from a human donor in a cohort sampled during active COVID-19.

This chain connects TRBV9 to TRBJ1-5; a possible D gene is TRBD1 (6 bases). The ends were cut back, 3 bases at V and 5 bases at J, with 12 bases in the middle. This CDR3 contains 14 residues. Germline V gene lookup returns CDR1 SGDLS and CDR2 YYNGEE. The CDR3 loop is CASSDGTRDQPQHF. The CDR3 nucleotides are TGTGCCAGCAGCGACGGGACACGCGATCAGCCCCAGCATTTT.

The chain links TRBV7-2 to TRBJ2-5; 9 positions match TRBD1. Trimming cost V 5 bases and J 1 base; bases outside gene matches: 5. Germline CDR1 reads SGHTA; CDR2 reads FQGNSA. The CDR3 totals 15 residues. CDR3 loop: CASSPDRGVQETQYF. CDR3 in DNA: TGTGCCAGCAGCCCGGACAGGGGAGTCCAAGAGACCCAGTACTTC.

This clone occurred once. This chain links TRBV3-1 (or the pseudogene TRBV3-2) with TRBJ1-5; D perhaps matches TRBD1 (5 bases). Looked up from germline, CDR1 is LGHDT and CDR2 is YNNKEL (reference sequence). The CDR3 is 16 amino acids. V was shortened by 2 bases and J by 9 bases, with 20 bases between the two germline ends. For the CDR3, the DNA is TGTGCCAGCAGCCAAAGCCACATTTCGGCCGGGGGGCCCCAGCATTTT. Amino acid sequence: CASSQSHISAGGPQHF.

The gene calls are TRBV28 and TRBJ1-6; 7 bases are shared with TRBD1. Germline lookup yields CDR1 MDHEN and CDR2 SYDVKM. The CDR3 contains 17 residues. V lost 6 bases, J lost 6 bases, and 14 bases stayed unmatched. CDR3 in DNA: TGTGCCAGCAGAAAAGACAGGGCACAAGGTTTTAATTCACCCCTCCACTTT. Protein sequence: CASRKDRAQGFNSPLHF.

V usage is TRBV7-9 and J usage is TRBJ1-1, with 10 bases matching TRBD1. This CDR3 has 15 residues. CDR1 is SEHNR and CDR2 is FQNEAQ in the germline V gene (reference sequence). V gave up 5 bases and J gave up 11 bases; unmatched junction bases: 14. CDR3 amino acids: CASSHPPGQGIPAFF. As DNA, the CDR3 is TGTGCCAGCAGCCACCCCCCGGGACAGGGGATACCGGCTTTCTTT.

This chain joins TRBV6-5 and TRBJ1-2, with D perhaps TRBD1 (6 bases). The germline V gene has CDR1 MNHEY and CDR2 SVGAGI. Trimming cost V 7 bases and J 0 bases, with 12 bases left between them. CDR3 size: 14 residues. The CDR3 DNA is TGTGCCAGCAAACAACAGGGTTCTAACTATGGCTACACCTTC. Protein: CASKQQGSNYGYTF.

The rearrangement uses TRBV20-1 and TRBJ2-7; a weak D match, TRBD1 (5 bases). Germline CDR1 and CDR2: DFQATT and SNEGSKA (reference sequence). The V end was cut by 3 bases, the J end by 3 bases, with 18 bases between. The CDR3 sequence is 15 residues long. The DNA of the CDR3 is TGCAGTGCTAGTAACAGACAGACAGCGAACTACGAGCAGTACTTC. This encodes CSASNRQTANYEQYF.

The chain uses TRBV18 and TRBJ1-2; 9 bases fit TRBD1. Germline values: CDR1 KGHSH, CDR2 LQKENI. V was pared by 4 bases and J by 4 bases, with 7 bases of the junction left unmatched. The CDR3 is 15 amino acids. The CDR3 protein is CASSRPGTGTYGYTF. The CDR3 DNA is TGTGCCAGCTCACGCCCCGGGACAGGGACCTATGGCTACACCTTC.

This sequence joins TRBV3-1 (or the pseudogene TRBV3-2) and TRBJ2-7; D unresolved. Trimming removed 4 bases from V and 1 base from J, with 14 bases in between. CDR1 is LGHDT, CDR2 YNNKEL, per germline (reference sequence). The CDR3 loop spans 15 amino acids. Here the CDR3 reads CASSRRVTTSYEQYF. In DNA, the CDR3 is TGTGCCAGCAGCCGGCGTGTGACAACTTCCTACGAGCAGTACTTC.

The chain joins TRBV28 to TRBJ2-3, with a tentative D call TRBD1 (6 bases). The germline V gene has CDR1 MDHEN and CDR2 SYDVKM. The CDR3 is 16 residues long. V was shortened by 6 bases and J by 2 bases, with 18 bases between the two germline ends. As DNA, the CDR3 is TGTGCCAGCAGCCAGGGGAACCCTGCACACACAGATACGCAGTATTTT. It codes for CASSQGNPAHTDTQYF.

The rearrangement joins TRBV11-2 to TRBJ2-1; 9 bases align to TRBD1. Trimming removed 3 bases from V and 4 bases from J; junction bases left unmatched: 4. Germline lookup yields CDR1 SGHAT and CDR2 FQNNGV. The CDR3 covers 15 residues. CDR3 in amino acids: CASSLDRGAYNEQFF. In DNA form, the CDR3 reads TGTGCCAGCAGCTTGGACAGGGGCGCTTACAATGAGCAGTTCTTC.

The chain recombines TRBV28 with TRBJ1-2; 12 bases line up with TRBD1. With V trimmed by 7 bases and J by 7 bases, 7 bases remained unmatched. Germline V gene lookup returns CDR1 MDHEN and CDR2 SYDVKM. This CDR3 is 14 amino acids long. The CDR3 loop is CASTAGQGAGGYTF. The CDR3 region has the DNA TGTGCCAGCACGGCGGGACAGGGGGCTGGTGGCTACACCTTC.

This clone was counted a single time. The same CDR3 is also encoded by other DNA sequences in this sample. The chain carries TRBV18 and TRBJ1-5; TRBD1 is a possible D gene (6 bases). This CDR3 is 16 amino acids long. Per germline, CDR1 KGHSH and CDR2 LQKENI. V lost 1 base and J 1 base, leaving 11 bases between the germline ends. DNA of the CDR3: TGTGCCAGCTCACCACAGGGCCAGGGGAGCAATCAGCCCCAGCATTTT. Translated: CASSPQGQGSNQPQHF.

The V call is TRBV28, the J call TRBJ2-6; perhaps TRBD1 as D (6 bases). Germline V gene sequence: CDR1 MDHEN, CDR2 SYDVKM. Trimming took 6 bases from V and 1 from J, leaving 13 bases between them. There are 16 residues in the CDR3. CDR3 nucleotide sequence: TGTGCCAGCAGGGAACAGGGACAATCTGGGGCCAACGTCCTGACTTTC. This gives the protein CASREQGQSGANVLTF.

The table lists this clone with a few counts. V gene TRBV10-2 combines with J gene TRBJ2-3, with 8 bases matching TRBD2. This CDR3 contains 14 residues. The germline CDR1 and CDR2 sequences are WSHSY and SAAADI. V shed 8 bases and J 5 bases; nucleotides not matched to a gene: 9. The CDR3 here is CASGASGRGDTQYF. CDR3 DNA sequence: TGCGCCAGCGGGGCCAGCGGGAGAGGAGATACGCAGTATTTT.